This TCR beta chain derives from a study of post-analysis software for immune sequencing data. Whole-study results and caveats: Patients used about 5 TRBV segments, including TRBV5-6, TRBV5-1 and TRBV20-1, more often than controls.

To note about this clonotype: The target antigen is unknown.

Per germline, CDR1 SEHNR and CDR2 FQNEAQ (reference sequence). This CDR3 has 13 residues. Trimming took off 3 bases at V and 3 bases at J, with 8 bases between the two ends. The TCR beta cDNA libraries carried unique molecular identifiers. TCRdb used MiXCR to reprocess the PCR reads, holding one entry per CDR3 protein. The sample contains more than 450,000 distinct CDR3 sequences, around a third of which appear only once. Sample: blood. This clonotype was obtained from a girl aged 2 to 17 with multiple sclerosis. The chain employs TRBV7-9 and TRBJ1-1; D is ambiguous. The CDR3 spells CASSFAWDTEAFF. The CDR3 DNA sequence: TGTGCCAGCAGCTTCGCCTGGGACACTGAAGCTTTCTTT. Using reference TRBV7-9 and TRBJ1-1 for the parts outside the CDR3, the full variable domain is DTGVSQNPRHKITKRGQNVTFRCDPISEHNRLYWYRQTLGQGPEFLTYFQNEAQLEKSRLLSDRFSAERPKGSFSTLEIQRTEQGDSAMYLCASSFAWDTEAFFGQGTRLTVV.